Listed below are T cell receptor beta chains from one sample, sequenced in a study of beta chain features in type 1 diabetes. Assay: immunoSEQ multiplex PCR; the TCRdb copy retains only in-frame clones and omits some. The sample holds about 360,000 clones, roughly 12% seen once. Sequenced sample: naive CD4+ T cells from blood. Receptor source: a man aged 18-30 years in good health. The CDR3 runs from the conserved cysteine through the conserved F or W. The D gene is left open where the match is weak. Clone size is shown for a subset of rows, as once, few, many or a class of expanded clone.

abundance	d_gene	v_gene	j_gene	CDR3aa	CDR3nt
many	-	TRBV7-9	TRBJ2-5	CASSLSPETQYF	TGTGCCAGCAGCTTATCTCCAGAGACCCAGTACTTC
few	TRBD1	TRBV7-2	TRBJ2-7	CASSLAAQGAGEQYF	TGTGCCAGCAGCTTAGCGGCGCAGGGGGCGGGAGAGCAGTACTTC
few	-	TRBV4-1	TRBJ2-1	CASSQGLRVYNEQFF	TGCGCCAGCAGCCAAGGACTACGGGTTTACAATGAGCAGTTCTTC
few	-	TRBV6-5	TRBJ2-5	CASSSVAEETQYF	TGTGCCAGCAGTTCCGTAGCCGAGGAGACCCAGTACTTC
few	TRBD2	TRBV7-2	TRBJ2-5	CASSFYASGGSLETQYF	TGTGCCAGCAGCTTTTACGCTAGCGGGGGGTCCCTGGAGACCCAGTACTTC
few	TRBD1	TRBV30	TRBJ1-2	CAWSGRTGHGYTF	TGTGCCTGGAGTGGCCGGACAGGGCATGGCTACACCTTC
-	-	TRBV5-1	TRBJ1-2	CASSFRPGQDNYGYTF	TGCGCCAGCAGCTTCCGACCGGGACAAGATAACTATGGCTACACCTTC
few	TRBD1	TRBV6-5	TRBJ1-5	CASSYQGAQPQHF	TGTGCCAGCAGTTACCAGGGGGCACAGCCCCAGCATTTT
-	-	TRBV27	TRBJ2-7	CASSFGYEQYF	TGTGCCAGCAGTTTCGGGTACGAGCAGTACTTC
-	-	TRBV25-1	TRBJ2-7	CASTRDSNYEQYF	TGTGCCAGCACGCGGGACAGCAACTACGAGCAGTACTTC
few	-	TRBV9	TRBJ1-4	CASNYRGTTNEKLFF	TGTGCCAGCAACTATCGGGGAACAACTAATGAAAAACTGTTTTTT
-	TRBD1	TRBV30	TRBJ2-3	CAGGQANTDTQYF	TGTGCCGGAGGACAGGCTAACACAGATACGCAGTATTTT
few	-	TRBV29-1	TRBJ2-5	CSVKPLATFQETQYF	TGCAGCGTTAAACCCTTAGCAACATTCCAAGAGACCCAGTACTTC
few	TRBD2	TRBV7-2	TRBJ2-7	CASSLGTTSSYEQYF	TGTGCCAGCAGCCTAGGGACTACCTCCTCCTACGAGCAGTACTTC
few	TRBD2	TRBV30	TRBJ2-3	CAWRHLAGGRDTQYF	TGTGCCTGGAGACATCTGGCGGGAGGCAGAGATACGCAGTATTTT
few	TRBD1	TRBV5-4	TRBJ1-1	CASSLLPGQEAFF	TGTGCCAGCAGCTTGCTCCCGGGACAGGAAGCTTTCTTT
-	TRBD1	TRBV5-4	TRBJ2-2	CASSLGTGTGELFF	TGTGCCAGCAGCCTGGGGACAGGCACCGGGGAGCTGTTTTTT
once	-	TRBV20-1	TRBJ1-1	CSGNGAIEAFF	TGCAGCGGCAATGGGGCAATCGAAGCTTTCTTT
-	TRBD2	TRBV7-9	TRBJ2-5	CASISSGDYQETQYF	TGTGCCAGCATCAGTAGCGGGGACTACCAAGAGACCCAGTACTTC
-	TRBD2	TRBV25-1	TRBJ2-1	CASSGPSGTSGSYNEQFF	TGTGCCAGCAGTGGCCCGTCCGGGACTAGCGGCTCCTACAATGAGCAGTTCTTC
-	TRBD2	TRBV18	TRBJ2-1	CASSPGLGRNEQFF	TGTGCCAGCTCACCGGGACTAGGGCGGAATGAGCAGTTCTTC
-	-	TRBV7-6	TRBJ2-3	CASSSPPLRQYF	TGTGCCAGCAGCTCGCCCCCTCTGAGGCAGTATTTT
few	TRBD1	TRBV29-1	TRBJ1-2	CSVEDIQGEGYTF	TGCAGCGTTGAAGACATACAGGGGGAGGGCTACACCTTC
few	-	TRBV18	TRBJ2-1	CASSPALGRSYNEQFF	TGTGCCAGCTCCCCAGCTTTGGGGCGATCCTACAATGAGCAGTTCTTC
-	-	TRBV6-5	TRBJ1-2	CASREQGVNYGYTF	TGTGCCAGCAGGGAACAGGGCGTGAACTATGGCTACACCTTC
few	TRBD2	TRBV19	TRBJ2-3	CASRRTSGTDTQYF	TGTGCCAGTAGGAGGACTAGCGGGACAGATACGCAGTATTTT
-	-	TRBV5-1	TRBJ1-2	CASSLIEGNYGYTF	TGCGCCAGCAGCTTAATTGAGGGAAACTATGGCTACACCTTC
-	TRBD1	TRBV5-6	TRBJ2-3	CASSFPQGVRGTDTQYF	TGTGCCAGCAGCTTTCCGCAGGGGGTAAGGGGCACAGATACGCAGTATTTT
few	-	TRBV4-3	TRBJ2-7	CASSQESRVGEQYF	TGCGCCAGCAGCCAAGAAAGCAGGGTGGGCGAGCAGTACTTC
-	-	TRBV30	TRBJ2-7	CAWSVGGTSYEQYF	TGTGCCTGGAGTGTAGGGGGAACCTCCTACGAGCAGTACTTC
few	TRBD2	TRBV11-1	TRBJ2-7	CASSPFGAGVDYEQYF	TGTGCCAGCAGCCCCTTCGGAGCGGGAGTAGACTACGAGCAGTACTTC
-	-	TRBV7-3	TRBJ2-1	CASSTATGGWNEQFF	TGTGCCAGCAGCACCGCGACCGGAGGCTGGAATGAGCAGTTCTTC
-	TRBD2	TRBV27	TRBJ2-3	CASSTASSGPSTDTQYF	TGTGCCAGCAGTACCGCCTCTAGCGGCCCTAGCACAGATACGCAGTATTTT
-	-	TRBV20-1	TRBJ1-1	CSARAPGEAFF	TGCAGTGCTAGAGCGCCAGGAGAAGCTTTCTTT
few	-	TRBV7-9	TRBJ2-3	CASSRGRNTDTQYF	TGTGCCAGCAGCCGAGGGAGGAACACAGATACGCAGTATTTT
many	TRBD1	TRBV23-1	TRBJ2-5	CASSLNRGPYTQYF	TGCGCCAGCAGTCTCAACAGGGGGCCCTACACCCAGTACTTC
-	-	TRBV7-2	TRBJ1-2	CASSNGQLYTF	TGTGCCAGCAGCAACGGACAGCTCTACACCTTC
-	-	TRBV5-1	TRBJ2-5	CASSSQGQETQYF	TGCGCCAGCAGCTCGCAGGGTCAAGAGACCCAGTACTTC
-	-	TRBV7-2	TRBJ1-2	CASSSVRGGGYTF	TGTGCCAGCAGCTCCGTCCGGGGGGGTGGCTACACCTTC
few	-	TRBV5-1	TRBJ2-5	CASSWAGRYQETQYF	TGCGCCAGCAGCTGGGCGGGGCGGTACCAAGAGACCCAGTACTTC
few	-	TRBV28	TRBJ2-2	CASSLLLWRVKNTANTGELFF	TGTGCCAGCAGTTTATTGCTCTGGCGGGTTAAGAACACAGCGAACACCGGGGAGCTGTTTTTT
-	TRBD2	TRBV6-5	TRBJ2-1	CASTEGEGPVHEQFF	TGTGCCAGCACCGAAGGGGAGGGGCCGGTGCATGAGCAGTTCTTC
few	TRBD1	TRBV6-6	TRBJ1-6	CASSYRGQNSPLHF	TGTGCCAGCAGTTACAGGGGGCAAAATTCACCCCTCCACTTT
few	-	TRBV5-1	TRBJ2-7	CASSLHGQSPYEQYF	TGCGCCAGCAGCCTGCACGGACAGTCCCCCTACGAGCAGTACTTC
-	-	TRBV30	TRBJ1-2	CAWSVRLRRANYGYTF	TGTGCCTGGAGTGTACGTTTACGGAGAGCTAACTATGGCTACACCTTC
-	TRBD2	TRBV2	TRBJ2-7	CASRRLAGGSSYEQYF	TGTGCCAGCAGACGACTAGCGGGAGGTTCCTCCTACGAGCAGTACTTC
-	-	TRBV28	TRBJ2-1	CASSLSGWIDEQFF	TGTGCCAGCAGTTTATCGGGATGGATCGATGAGCAGTTCTTC
-	TRBD1	TRBV15	TRBJ2-1	CATSRDRGFREQFF	TGTGCCACCAGCAGGGACAGGGGGTTTCGGGAGCAGTTCTTC
few	-	TRBV5-4	TRBJ2-5	CASSLAPTGGGETQYF	TGTGCCAGCAGCTTGGCCCCTACGGGGGGCGGGGAGACCCAGTACTTC
-	-	TRBV4-3	TRBJ2-2	CASSQAGTVLNTGELFF	TGCGCCAGCAGCCAAGCTGGGACTGTCCTAAACACCGGGGAGCTGTTTTTT
-	TRBD2	TRBV9	TRBJ2-1	CASSVDLAGSNEQFF	TGTGCCAGCAGCGTAGACCTAGCGGGAAGCAATGAGCAGTTCTTC
few	TRBD1	TRBV4-3	TRBJ1-6	CASSQLPGQGSPLHF	TGCGCCAGCAGCCAACTTCCGGGACAGGGATCACCCCTCCACTTT